The rows below give T cell receptor beta chains drawn from one sample of a study of blood T cell repertoires in COVID-19. The data were produced by immunoSEQ multiplex PCR, yet TCRdb's version contains in-frame clones alone and is incomplete. The table records roughly 80,000 clones, 85% to 90% of them present only once. Sequenced sample: peripheral blood. The receptors shown here come from a woman of 80 years or more with acute or convalescent COVID-19. Each CDR3 is given with its conserved first and last residue. D genes are given only for firm matches. The size of a clone is reported for some rows only, either as once, few or many, or as a class for expanded clones.

V,D,size,CDR3
TRBV6-5,TRBD1,once,CASSYRGLAGNTIYF
TRBV5-6,.,.,CASSRTGGSTYGYTF
TRBV7-2,.,once,CASSVETAVDTQYF
TRBV2,.,once,CASSGYSSGSANEQFF
TRBV4-3,TRBD1,.,CASSQVAQGAREQYF
TRBV4-1,TRBD1,.,CASSPGQGLGYGYTF
TRBV19,.,.,CASSRQNNYGYTF
TRBV3-1/TRBV3-2,TRBD2,.,CASSRTSGIGEQYF
TRBV24-1,.,.,CATADRNTGELFF
TRBV4-3,.,once,CASSQAGLNYGYTF